The present T cell receptor beta chain was sequenced within a study of CD8 T cells in Susac syndrome. Reverse transcription used roughly 0.5 to 1 ug RNA and random hexamers. TCRdb called the immunoSEQ multiplex PCR reads again in MiXCR, with one record for every CDR3 protein. This sample yields roughly 150,000 distinct CDR3 sequences, of which roughly 95% are seen a single time; about 0.17% belongs to the top ten. The receptor was derived from a human donor with Susac syndrome. Sequencing was done on a sample of CD4+ T cells from PBMCs.

The CDR3 nucleotides are TGTGCCAGCAGTATTCTGACAGTCGGGGAGACCCAGTACTTC. Translation: CASSILTVGETQYF. The chain links TRBV13 to TRBJ2-5, with D tentatively TRBD1 (5 bases). The germline V and J ends were trimmed by 6 bases and 5 bases, with 16 bases remaining between them. The length of the CDR3 is 14 residues. Germline lookup yields CDR1 PRHDT and CDR2 FYEKMQ (reference sequence).